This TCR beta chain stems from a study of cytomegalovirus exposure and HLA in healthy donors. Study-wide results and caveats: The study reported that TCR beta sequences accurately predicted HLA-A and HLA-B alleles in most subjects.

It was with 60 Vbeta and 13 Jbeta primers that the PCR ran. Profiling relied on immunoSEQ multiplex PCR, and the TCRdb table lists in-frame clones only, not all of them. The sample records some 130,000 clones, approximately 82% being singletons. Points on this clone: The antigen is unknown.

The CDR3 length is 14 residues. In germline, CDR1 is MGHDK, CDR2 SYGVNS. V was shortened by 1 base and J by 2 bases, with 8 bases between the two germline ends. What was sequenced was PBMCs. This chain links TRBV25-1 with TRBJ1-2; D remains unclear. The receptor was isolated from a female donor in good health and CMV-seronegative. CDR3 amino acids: CASSELPGNYGYTF. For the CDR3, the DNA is TGTGCCAGCAGTGAATTGCCCGGGAACTATGGCTACACCTTC.